These 25 T cell receptor beta chains were sequenced from one sample in a study of cytomegalovirus exposure and HLA in healthy donors. The PCR used 60 Vbeta and 13 Jbeta primers. Libraries were prepared by immunoSEQ multiplex PCR; TCRdb keeps only in-frame clonotypes and omits some of them. The sample holds about 120,000 clones; under 90% are singletons and the top ten take roughly 4%. The source material was PBMCs. The source of these receptors is a woman aged 35 to 49 in good health and CMV-seropositive.

The rearrangement uses TRBV30 and TRBJ1-2; D gene uncertain. The CDR3 length is 13 residues. CDR1 GTSNPN and CDR2 SVGIG come from the germline V gene (reference sequence). V was trimmed by 0 bases and J by 10 bases, leaving 15 bases between them. Here the CDR3 DNA reads TGTGCCTGGAGTGTACTAGGCTCTAGCGACTACACCTTC. Protein: CAWSVLGSSDYTF.

The chain combines TRBV19 with TRBJ2-3, with 8 nucleotides matching TRBD2. CDR3 length equals 15 residues. Trimming at V came to 3 bases and at J to 2 bases, leaving 4 bases not matched to a gene. Germline assignment: CDR1 LNHDA and CDR2 SQIVND (reference sequence). This CDR3 is CASSIGAGVTDTQYF. CDR3 nucleotides: TGTGCCAGTAGTATCGGAGCGGGGGTCACAGATACGCAGTATTTT.

The V and J genes are TRBV28 and TRBJ1-5, with a tentative D call TRBD1 (5 bases). V lost 7 bases and J lost 3, with 16 bases in between. The CDR3 totals 15 residues. The germline gives CDR1 MDHEN, CDR2 SYDVKM. CDR3 sequence (DNA): TGTGCCAGCATCGGGGAGGGGCCGCTCAATCAGCCCCAGCATTTT. Amino acids: CASIGEGPLNQPQHF.

The V gene is TRBV6-5, the J gene TRBJ1-2; TRBD1 might be the D (5 bases). The CDR3 sequence is 12 residues long. Germline values: CDR1 MNHEY, CDR2 SVGAGI. Trimming took 5 bases from V and 7 from J, leaving 11 bases between them. CDR3 in DNA: TGTGCCAGCAGTAGGAAGGGGTCTGGCTACACCTTC. Protein product: CASSRKGSGYTF.

A single count supports this clone. This chain links TRBV9 with TRBJ1-1; D gene uncertain. CDR1 and CDR2 from the germline V gene are SGDLS and YYNGEE. The V and J ends lost 0 bases and 5 bases respectively, with 17 bases between them. The CDR3 is made up of 16 amino acids. The CDR3 DNA is TGTGCCAGCAGCGTAGAAGAATGGCGGGAAAGGACTGAAGCTTTCTTT. The encoded protein is CASSVEEWRERTEAFF.

The V and J genes are TRBV9 and TRBJ2-1; 7 bases fit TRBD2. CDR1 and CDR2 (germline): SGDLS, YYNGEE. CDR3 length: 16 residues. Trimming cost V 0 bases and J 8 bases; bases outside gene matches: 11. The CDR3 region has the DNA TGTGCCAGCAGCGTAGTTGGCGGGAGCCCCATAGATGAGCAGTTCTTC. Translation gives CASSVVGGSPIDEQFF.

The chain carries TRBV6-5 and TRBJ2-5, with 11 bases that match TRBD2. Germline V gives CDR1 MNHEY, CDR2 SVGAGI. This CDR3 has 14 amino acids. Trimming at V came to 6 bases and at J to 4 bases, leaving 4 bases not matched to a gene. Here the CDR3 DNA reads TGTGCCAGCAGCCCCCTAGCGGGAGGAGAGACCCAGTACTTC. Its protein product is CASSPLAGGETQYF.

The chain joins TRBV15 to TRBJ1-6, with TRBD1 identical over 7 bases. CDR1 is LNHNV and CDR2 is YYDKDF in the germline V gene (reference sequence). The CDR3 consists of 15 residues. V was clipped by 2 bases and J by 10 bases; unmatched bases: 8. The CDR3 sequence is CATSRRRQGDSPLHF. DNA for the CDR3: TGTGCCACCAGCAGACGTAGACAGGGCGACTCACCCCTCCACTTT.

The genes are TRBV27 and TRBJ2-3; the match to TRBD2 covers 8 bases. The germline gives CDR1 MNHEY, CDR2 SMNVEV (reference sequence). V shed 10 bases and J 6 bases; nucleotides not matched to a gene: 12. The CDR3 loop spans 14 amino acids. The CDR3 bases are TGTGCCACCACTAGCGGTAACCACAGGGATACGCAGTATTTT. It yields the protein CATTSGNHRDTQYF.

The V call is TRBV9, the J call TRBJ2-1; D perhaps matches TRBD2 (6 bases). The germline V and J ends were trimmed by 9 bases and 6 bases, with 19 bases remaining between them. Germline V gene data show CDR1 as SGDLS and CDR2 as YYNGEE. This CDR3 spans 14 amino acids. The CDR3 DNA sequence: TGTGCCACCTCTCCGGGAGTCTCGGGCAATGAGCAGTTCTTC. Amino acid sequence: CATSPGVSGNEQFF.

This chain joins TRBV7-9 and TRBJ2-3; 11 bases fit TRBD2. This CDR3 has 16 amino acids. With V trimmed by 5 bases and J by 0 bases, 4 bases remained unmatched. The V gene's germline CDR1 is SEHNR and CDR2 FQNEAQ (reference sequence). This CDR3 is CASSLGLAGSTDTQYF. The CDR3 region has the DNA TGTGCCAGCAGCCTTGGACTAGCGGGCAGCACAGATACGCAGTATTTT.

The chain links TRBV28 to TRBJ1-2; D is possibly TRBD1 (5 bases). Germline V gene lookup returns CDR1 MDHEN and CDR2 SYDVKM. There are 12 residues in the CDR3. V shed 3 bases and J shed 6 bases, with 8 bases lying between them. CDR3 loop: CASSFPGDGYTF. In DNA form, the CDR3 reads TGTGCCAGCAGTTTCCCGGGGGATGGCTACACCTTC.

As regards this clone: Relative to the germline gene, one junction end is altered; a read error may explain this. The V and J genes are TRBV4-3 and TRBJ2-7, with TRBD1 matching over 9 bases. The V gene's germline CDR1 is LGHNA and CDR2 YSLEER. CDR3 size: 16 residues. CDR3 sequence reads: CASRQDLGTGTYEQYF. Written as DNA, the CDR3 is TGCGCCAGCAGACAAGATTTAGGGACAGGGACCTACGAGCAGTACTTC.

V and J are TRBV6-5 and TRBJ2-1; 10 nucleotides match TRBD2. CDR3 length: 14 amino acids. The junction had 8 bases not matched to a gene; V was cut back by 6 bases and J by 9 bases. Per the germline V gene, CDR1 is MNHEY and CDR2 is SVGAGI. The CDR3 coding sequence is TGTGCCAGCAGCGCAGCGGGAGGGCCATTTGAGCAGTTCTTC. Amino acid sequence: CASSAAGGPFEQFF.

The rearrangement uses TRBV19 and TRBJ2-1; 8 bases align to TRBD2. Germline V CDR1 and CDR2: LNHDA, SQIVND (reference sequence). The CDR3 runs 16 residues. V dropped 1 base and J dropped 5; count of bases not matched to a gene: 7. The DNA of the CDR3 is TGTGCCAGTAGTATAGTGGCGGGAGGTACCGACAATGAGCAGTTCTTC. It specifies CASSIVAGGTDNEQFF.

This clone occurred a few times. The J gene is TRBJ2-4, the V gene TRBV11-2, with 10 bases matching TRBD1. From germline, CDR1 is SGHAT and CDR2 FQNNGV. J lost 8 bases, V lost 3 bases, and 10 bases had no gene match. This CDR3 contains 16 residues. Written as DNA, the CDR3 is TGTGCCAGCAGCTTCCGCCTGACAGGGGGCTCGGACATTCAGTACTTC. Protein sequence: CASSFRLTGGSDIQYF.

CDR3 sequence reads: CSVEPDSSYEQYF. The CDR3 bases are TGCAGCGTTGAACCTGACAGCTCCTACGAGCAGTACTTC. The V gene is TRBV29-1, the J gene TRBJ2-7; D might be TRBD1 (5 bases). Germline CDR1 is SQVTM and CDR2 is ANQGSEA. V was clipped by 2 bases and J by 0 bases, with 8 bases between them. This CDR3 spans 13 amino acids.

V gene TRBV27 combines with J gene TRBJ2-7; TRBD2 matches 7 bases. With V trimmed by 5 bases and J by 0 bases, 13 bases remained unmatched. The CDR3 is 17 residues long. Germline CDR1 and CDR2: MNHEY and SMNVEV (reference sequence). The CDR3 loop is CASSQKQRDLSSYEQYF. The CDR3 DNA is TGTGCCAGCAGTCAAAAACAGCGGGACCTCAGCTCCTACGAGCAGTACTTC.

This clone has only a few counts. The V and J genes are TRBV19 and TRBJ1-1, with D hard to call. Germline loops: CDR1 LNHDA, CDR2 SQIVND (reference sequence). This CDR3 contains 14 residues. Trimming pared 3 bases from V and 4 bases from J, leaving 12 bases between. The CDR3 loop is CASSMEVLGTEAFF. The CDR3 DNA follows: TGTGCCAGTAGTATGGAGGTCTTGGGCACTGAAGCTTTCTTT.

This sequence joins TRBV4-3 and TRBJ1-2; D perhaps matches TRBD1 (5 bases). V was trimmed by 0 bases and J by 4 bases, leaving 12 bases between them. Germline V gives CDR1 LGHNA, CDR2 YSLEER. CDR3 length equals 15 residues. CDR3 nucleotides: TGCGCCAGCAGCCAAGATAAGGGGCAGGGCTATGGCTACACCTTC. Encoded protein: CASSQDKGQGYGYTF.

The chain carries TRBV5-5 and TRBJ2-2; tentative D call: TRBD1 (5 bases). The V gene's germline CDR1 is SGHKS and CDR2 YYEKEE (reference sequence). V dropped 4 bases and J dropped 6 bases, with 16 bases sitting between them. The CDR3 loop spans 15 amino acids. CDR3 sequence (DNA): TGTGCCAGCAGCCTGGACATGCCCTTGGCCGGGGAGCTGTTTTTT. This translates into CASSLDMPLAGELFF.

The chain recombines TRBV7-2 with TRBJ2-3; 11 bases line up with TRBD2. The CDR3 has 17 amino acids. CDR1 and CDR2 (germline): SGHTA, FQGNSA. With V trimmed by 3 bases and J by 2 bases, 7 bases remained unmatched. CDR3 coding DNA: TGTGCCAGCAGCTTTTCCGGGACTAGCGGATTCACAGATACGCAGTATTTT. Translating gives CASSFSGTSGFTDTQYF. The variable domain in full, completed from reference TRBV7-2 and TRBJ2-3, reads GAGVSQSPSNKVTEKGKDVELRCDPISGHTALYWYRQSLGQGLEFLIYFQGNSAPDKSGLPSDRFSAERTGGSVSTLTIQRTQQEDSAVYLCASSFSGTSGFTDTQYFGPGTRLTVL.

The gene calls are TRBV28 and TRBJ2-7; 7 bases are a match to TRBD2. V trimming: 3 bases; J trimming: 7 bases; junction bases outside the gene matches: 3. Germline V gene lookup returns CDR1 MDHEN and CDR2 SYDVKM. This CDR3 is 12 amino acids long. CDR3 in DNA: TGTGCCAGCAGTTTTACGCGGGGGGAGCAGTACTTC. Its translation: CASSFTRGEQYF.

This rearrangement joins TRBV9 to TRBJ2-2, with D unresolved. V was cut by 0 bases and J by 4 bases, with 13 bases left in between. The CDR3 covers 16 residues. Per germline, CDR1 SGDLS and CDR2 YYNGEE. The CDR3, as DNA: TGTGCCAGCAGCGTAGTACCCGATTCAGGCACCGGGGAGCTGTTTTTT. This translates into CASSVVPDSGTGELFF.

V usage is TRBV15 and J usage is TRBJ2-7; TRBD1 agrees at 8 bases. The CDR3 totals 14 residues. J lost 6 bases, V lost 0 bases, and 4 bases had no gene match. Germline loops: CDR1 LNHNV, CDR2 YYDKDF (reference sequence). CDR3 residues: CATSRDRDRGEQYF. In DNA form, the CDR3 reads TGTGCCACCAGCAGAGATCGAGACAGGGGCGAGCAGTACTTC.